This is a list of T cell receptor beta chains from one sample in a study of cytomegalovirus exposure and HLA in healthy donors. Some clones are missing from TCRdb's copy, which holds only in-frame ones; the method was immunoSEQ multiplex PCR. The sample holds around 110,000 clones, about 59% seen once. Sequencing was carried out using PBMCs. The source of these receptors is a woman aged 40 to 50 in good health and CMV-seropositive. The CDR3 runs from the conserved cysteine through the conserved F or W. Fields, in order: J gene, clone size, D gene, V gene, CDR3 protein, CDR3 DNA. D genes are given only for firm matches. Rows may omit the clone size; those that give it use once, few, many or a size class.

j_call: TRBJ2-1; clone_size: .; d_call: TRBD2; v_call: TRBV19; cdr3_aa: CASSSGRLLYNEQFF; cdr3_nt: TGTGCCAGTAGTAGCGGGAGATTGCTCTACAATGAGCAGTTCTTC
j_call: TRBJ2-1; clone_size: .; d_call: TRBD2; v_call: TRBV25-1; cdr3_aa: CASSERLAGGGKQFF; cdr3_nt: TGTGCCAGCAGTGAAAGGTTAGCGGGAGGAGGCAAGCAGTTCTTC
j_call: TRBJ2-2; clone_size: few; d_call: TRBD1; v_call: TRBV4-2; cdr3_aa: CASSQGRTGGTGELFF; cdr3_nt: TGTGCCAGCAGCCAAGGAAGGACAGGGGGCACCGGGGAGCTGTTTTTT
j_call: TRBJ1-5; clone_size: few; d_call: TRBD1; v_call: TRBV6-5; cdr3_aa: CASCRDRVGQPQHF; cdr3_nt: TGTGCCAGCTGCCGGGACAGGGTGGGACAGCCCCAGCATTTT
j_call: TRBJ2-1; clone_size: .; d_call: .; v_call: TRBV7-2; cdr3_aa: CASSSGLLPRGSYNEQFF; cdr3_nt: TGTGCCAGCAGCTCTGGACTCCTCCCTCGGGGATCCTACAATGAGCAGTTCTTC
j_call: TRBJ1-3; clone_size: .; d_call: TRBD1; v_call: TRBV5-6; cdr3_aa: CASSLGTGHGNTIYF; cdr3_nt: TGTGCCAGCAGCTTGGGGACAGGTCATGGAAACACCATATATTTT
j_call: TRBJ2-2; clone_size: .; d_call: TRBD1; v_call: TRBV29-1; cdr3_aa: CSVGTGSLPGELFF; cdr3_nt: TGCAGCGTCGGGACAGGGTCCCTTCCCGGGGAGCTGTTTTTT
j_call: TRBJ2-1; clone_size: .; d_call: .; v_call: TRBV11-3; cdr3_aa: CASSPRAAPANEQFF; cdr3_nt: TGTGCCAGCAGCCCCCGAGCAGCGCCTGCTAATGAGCAGTTCTTC
j_call: TRBJ2-5; clone_size: .; d_call: TRBD1; v_call: TRBV19; cdr3_aa: CASSIADRGETQYF; cdr3_nt: TGTGCCAGTAGTATAGCGGACAGGGGAGAGACCCAGTACTTC
j_call: TRBJ2-5; clone_size: .; d_call: TRBD2; v_call: TRBV28; cdr3_aa: CASRSAGGEETQYF; cdr3_nt: TGTGCCAGCAGGTCAGCGGGAGGAGAAGAGACCCAGTACTTC
j_call: TRBJ2-7; clone_size: few; d_call: TRBD2; v_call: TRBV14; cdr3_aa: CASSQRWGLQVYEQYF; cdr3_nt: TGTGCCAGCAGCCAAAGATGGGGACTACAAGTCTACGAGCAGTACTTC
j_call: TRBJ1-2; clone_size: .; d_call: TRBD1; v_call: TRBV15; cdr3_aa: CATSRPGQGFTNYGYTF; cdr3_nt: TGTGCCACCAGCAGACCCGGACAGGGGTTCACTAACTATGGCTACACCTTC
j_call: TRBJ2-2; clone_size: few; d_call: TRBD2; v_call: TRBV2; cdr3_aa: CASRRQVSGGSGELFF; cdr3_nt: TGTGCCAGCCGGCGACAAGTATCAGGCGGGAGCGGGGAGCTGTTTTTT
j_call: TRBJ1-2; clone_size: .; d_call: TRBD1; v_call: TRBV7-2; cdr3_aa: CASSLWIGQGNYGYTF; cdr3_nt: TGTGCCAGCAGCTTATGGATAGGACAGGGGAACTATGGCTACACCTTC
j_call: TRBJ2-7; clone_size: .; d_call: TRBD1; v_call: TRBV28; cdr3_aa: CASSLRGVDRKQYF; cdr3_nt: TGTGCCAGCAGTCTCCGAGGGGTGGACAGGAAGCAGTACTTC
j_call: TRBJ1-2; clone_size: .; d_call: TRBD1; v_call: TRBV5-1; cdr3_aa: CASSLGTGGYGYTF; cdr3_nt: TGCGCCAGCAGCTTGGGGACAGGGGGATATGGCTACACCTTC
j_call: TRBJ1-1; clone_size: .; d_call: .; v_call: TRBV4-3; cdr3_aa: CASSQDWGGTEAFF; cdr3_nt: TGCGCCAGCAGCCAAGATTGGGGAGGAACTGAAGCTTTCTTT
j_call: TRBJ2-2; clone_size: .; d_call: TRBD2; v_call: TRBV5-1; cdr3_aa: CASSYGLAGADTGELFF; cdr3_nt: TGCGCCAGCAGCTATGGACTAGCGGGAGCCGACACCGGGGAGCTGTTTTTT
j_call: TRBJ2-6; clone_size: .; d_call: .; v_call: TRBV21-1; cdr3_aa: CASSKFPGADSGANVLTF; cdr3_nt: TGTGCCAGCAGCAAATTCCCAGGGGCGGACTCTGGGGCCAACGTCCTGACTTTC
j_call: TRBJ2-1; clone_size: .; d_call: TRBD1; v_call: TRBV7-3; cdr3_aa: CASSPLIRQGKDEQFF; cdr3_nt: TGTGCCAGCAGCCCACTTATCCGACAGGGTAAGGATGAGCAGTTCTTC
j_call: TRBJ2-3; clone_size: .; d_call: .; v_call: TRBV15; cdr3_aa: CATSSSTPGLGTQYF; cdr3_nt: TGTGCCACCAGCAGTTCGACCCCAGGGCTGGGTACGCAGTATTTT
j_call: TRBJ2-1; clone_size: .; d_call: TRBD2; v_call: TRBV19; cdr3_aa: CASSLAGASYNEQFF; cdr3_nt: TGTGCCAGTAGCCTAGCGGGAGCATCCTACAATGAGCAGTTCTTC